A selection of T cell receptor beta chains follows, all from one sample in a study of CD8 T cells in ankylosing spondylitis. TCRdb called the 5' RACE reads again in MiXCR, with one record for every CDR3 protein. This sample has approximately 150,000 distinct CDR3 sequences; 44% occur once, and the top ten carry 13% to 15%. Sequenced material: synovial fluid, either unsorted or a sorted T cell fraction (not recorded which). The source of these receptors is a male donor with ankylosing spondylitis. CDR3s include the opening cysteine and the closing phenylalanine or tryptophan. The D gene is left open where the match is weak. Expanded clones are given a class, and other clones once, few, many or no size at all.

TRBJ2-7	TRBV28	TRBD1	few	TGTGCCAGCAGCACAAAGGGGGCGCCCTACGTTTTGCTCTACGAGCAGTACTTC	CASSTKGAPYVLLYEQYF
TRBJ2-7	TRBV6-1	.	.	TGTGCCAGCAGCACAATACAGGGTGTGCGAGTCTCAGAAAGCGAGCAGTACTTC	CASSTIQGVRVSESEQYF
TRBJ1-3	TRBV7-9	.	.	TGTGCCAGCAGCTTAAGTCACCGTGGAAACACCATATATTTT	CASSLSHRGNTIYF
TRBJ2-7	TRBV20-1	.	once	TGCAGTGCTAGTCCATTTCCCTACGAGCAGTACTTC	CSASPFPYEQYF
TRBJ2-3	TRBV7-2	.	.	TGTGCCAGCAGCTTAGTCCTGGCAGATACGCAGTATTTT	CASSLVLADTQYF
TRBJ2-7	TRBV7-9	.	.	TGTGCCAGCAGCGCGGACCTTTCCTACGAGCAGTACTTC	CASSADLSYEQYF
TRBJ1-2	TRBV12-3/TRBV12-4	.	.	TGTGCCAGCAGAACAGGGACGTCGGTGTATGGCTACACCTTC	CASRTGTSVYGYTF
TRBJ2-3	TRBV28	TRBD1	few	TGTGCCAGCAGTTGGACAGGGTCCTTCCTTACAGATACGCAGTATTTT	CASSWTGSFLTDTQYF
TRBJ2-7	TRBV6-1	TRBD2	.	TGTGCCAGCAAAGTAAGCGGGGGGGCGATCTACGAGCAGTACTTC	CASKVSGGAIYEQYF
TRBJ2-7	TRBV9	TRBD2	.	TGTGCCAGCAGCGCTGGGACTAGCGGGAGCTCCTACGAGCAGTACTTC	CASSAGTSGSSYEQYF
TRBJ2-5	TRBV3-1	.	.	TGTGCCAGCAGCTATAGCGGCGGAGAGACCCAGTACTTC	CASSYSGGETQYF
TRBJ2-3	TRBV28	.	.	TGTGCCAGCAGTCCCTTTCCGTGGGAACGCACAGATACGCAGTATTTT	CASSPFPWERTDTQYF
TRBJ2-6	TRBV28	.	.	TGTGCCAGCACCACTCCACTGGGCTCTGGGGCCAACGTCCTGACTTTC	CASTTPLGSGANVLTF
TRBJ2-5	TRBV12-3/TRBV12-4	TRBD1	few	TGTGCCGTTGGACAGGCGGGCCAAGAGACCCAGTACTTC	CAVGQAGQETQYF
TRBJ2-1	TRBV7-8	TRBD1	.	TGTGCCAGCAGCCGTCGACAGGGGGCGCCTGATGAGCAGTTCTTC	CASSRRQGAPDEQFF
TRBJ2-7	TRBV30	TRBD1	many	TGTGCCTGGATCGTCGGGACAGGACCCTACGAGCAGTACTTC	CAWIVGTGPYEQYF
TRBJ2-5	TRBV5-5	.	many	TGTGCCAGCAGCCCATGGGCGGGGTTTGAAGAGACCCAGTACTTC	CASSPWAGFEETQYF